Sequencing of this TCR beta chain was carried out in a study of T cell changes during pregnancy in multiple sclerosis. This table comes from immunoSEQ multiplex PCR, and its TCRdb copy is limited to in-frame clones, with some not included. The sample carries around 50,000 clones, roughly 90% recorded once. The V gene lost 6 bases and the J gene lost 0 bases, with 18 bases spanning the gap. The V gene's germline CDR1 is KGHSH and CDR2 LQKENI. The CDR3 length is 17 residues. The clonotype comes from a female donor with multiple sclerosis, enrolled in a pregnancy study. The sample in question was CD4+ T cells from peripheral blood mononuclear cells, obtained after pregnancy. The rearrangement joins TRBV18 to TRBJ1-3; no clear D gene. The CDR3 loop is CASSLRERELSGNTIYF. The DNA for the CDR3 is TGTGCCAGCTCCCTCAGAGAAAGGGAGCTCTCTGGAAACACCATATATTTT.